The rows below give T cell receptor beta chains drawn from one sample of a study of T cell responses to AZD1222 COVID-19 vaccine. Using immunoSEQ multiplex PCR, the repertoire was profiled, and TCRdb retains in-frame clones only, with some absent. This sample carries over 90,000 clones, more than 75% of them seen once, and the ten largest clones take 9% to 14%. The sample was peripheral blood, taken 28 days after the second AZD1222 dose. These receptors came from an adult who received the AZD1222 COVID-19 vaccine. Each CDR3 is given without its conserved first and last residue. Fields, in order: J gene, V gene, CDR3 protein.

j_call: TRBJ1-2
v_call: TRBV6-6
cdr3_aa: ASSYQTGQDDYT

j_call: TRBJ1-3
v_call: TRBV18
cdr3_aa: ASSARARGQGRGNTIY

j_call: TRBJ1-1
v_call: TRBV6-5
cdr3_aa: ASSRQGVYTEAF

j_call: TRBJ1-2
v_call: TRBV29-1
cdr3_aa: SVEDISTSGDYGYT

j_call: TRBJ2-3
v_call: TRBV5-1
cdr3_aa: ASSSLDNTDTQY

j_call: TRBJ1-3
v_call: TRBV5-4
cdr3_aa: ASSLAERRGSGNTIY

j_call: TRBJ2-2
v_call: TRBV2
cdr3_aa: ARGLGEGPTGELF

j_call: TRBJ2-5
v_call: TRBV7-8
cdr3_aa: ASSSSGAMWETQY

j_call: TRBJ1-2
v_call: TRBV4-3
cdr3_aa: ASSLSIRQNYGYT

j_call: TRBJ1-1
v_call: TRBV28
cdr3_aa: ASSHPNPGQGKNTEAF

j_call: TRBJ2-1
v_call: TRBV7-9
cdr3_aa: ASGRGQFNEQF

j_call: TRBJ1-5
v_call: TRBV30
cdr3_aa: AWSKDSYNQPQH

j_call: TRBJ1-3
v_call: TRBV5-4
cdr3_aa: ASSWEGDLSGNTIY

j_call: TRBJ2-7
v_call: TRBV6-5
cdr3_aa: ASAHYEQY

j_call: TRBJ1-2
v_call: TRBV6-5
cdr3_aa: ASSSGQTIANYGYT

j_call: TRBJ2-7
v_call: TRBV7-9
cdr3_aa: ASSLSMGTLRYEQY

j_call: TRBJ1-1
v_call: TRBV6-5
cdr3_aa: ASSQGQVGTEAF

j_call: TRBJ2-1
v_call: TRBV30
cdr3_aa: AWSRRDTYNEQF

j_call: TRBJ2-2
v_call: TRBV7-2
cdr3_aa: ASSFPPTSPSGRGELF

j_call: TRBJ1-1
v_call: TRBV7-8
cdr3_aa: ASSSDRGQGTEAF

j_call: TRBJ1-5
v_call: TRBV11-3
cdr3_aa: ASSLSGDQPQH

j_call: TRBJ2-1
v_call: TRBV6-2/TRBV6-3
cdr3_aa: ASSYPDRPLTKNNEQF

j_call: TRBJ2-7
v_call: TRBV11-3
cdr3_aa: ASSLERASYEQY

j_call: TRBJ2-5
v_call: TRBV4-1
cdr3_aa: ASSLPRGGGEETQY

j_call: TRBJ2-5
v_call: TRBV24-1
cdr3_aa: ATSDLKREGPKFEETQY

j_call: TRBJ1-5
v_call: TRBV19
cdr3_aa: ASSSRARGGHNQPQH

j_call: TRBJ1-1
v_call: TRBV6-2/TRBV6-3
cdr3_aa: ASSYGDPITEAF